These T cell receptor beta chains were read from a single sample in a study of metastatic and nonmetastatic thyroid tumors. TCRdb re-called the PCR reads with MiXCR. Counted here are about 7,200 clones, 30% to 40% occurring once; the ten biggest clones make up around 13%. The sequenced sample consisted of adjacent normal tissue. Receptor source: a female donor with papillary thyroid cancer or a benign thyroid nodule (not recorded which). Some clones in this sample may be carry-over from other donors' samples. Each CDR3 is given without its conserved first and last residue.

>12|TRBV20-1
SSRTQGTSNIQY
>11|TRBV12-5
ASGWDSHTEAF
>11|TRBV27
ASSPGTGVEQY
>12|TRBV7-3
ASSPGGLNTEAF
>11|TRBV30
AHNTGANYGYT
>13|TRBV11-2
ASSLEGARDSPLH
>11|TRBV2
ASSETRGNGYT
>12|TRBV7-8
ASSFGGAMYEQY
>11|TRBV19
ASSINRVAEQY
>10|TRBV20-1
SATVDIYEQY
>12|TRBV6-1
ASSVRTGITEAF
>11|TRBV6-5
ASSRHPGEKLF
>13|TRBV7-9
ASSLSTDRGTEAF
>15|TRBV28
ASSSTSQGFNNSPLH
>14|TRBV7-8
ASSPRTSGGIYEQY
>13|TRBV6-1
ASSLGAFSYNEQF
>15|TRBV27
ASSFRQGWAGYNEQF
>13|TRBV27
ASSLGSRAGETQY
>12|TRBV5-1
ASSEGDRTDTQY
>13|TRBV11-2
ASGKRQHPGNTIY
>14|TRBV6-1
ASSPRGGPAYSPLH
>15|TRBV27
ASSPTARVVANYGYT
>11|TRBV20-1
SATNGDTGELF
>12|TRBV9
ASSGWQDAETQY
>12|TRBV15
ATSRGGVNTEAF
>10|TRBV11-3
ASSNTYNEQF
>13|TRBV20-1
SARFSGMEQETQY
>12|TRBV20-1
SAIIAGGLSEQY
>14|TRBV20-1
SARGLAGGPWDEQY
>13|TRBV6-5
ASSTEYRANTEAF
>14|TRBV20-1
SARRGYTRAYNEQF
>11|TRBV29-1
SARTGGSYEQY
>9|TRBV5-1
ASSDGAKYT
>13|TRBV27
ASSPAGTANYGYT
>14|TRBV18
ASSPQRGVNTGELF
>15|TRBV24-1
ATYLRGGKAYNSPLH
>11|TRBV3-1
ASSQEALYEQY
>13|TRBV6-2/TRBV6-3
ASSDSWGPPSEAF
>13|TRBV20-1
SAIQTPPFHYEQY
>10|TRBV20-1
SARFSGNTIY
>13|TRBV4-3
ASSQDRTGANGYT
>13|TRBV7-3
ASSPRQGARGEQF
>13|TRBV27
ASSLGAGLVYEQY
>16|TRBV6-1
ASSEARVSVYSNQPQH
>12|TRBV6-5
ASSYVGRQTEAF